This entry lists 3 T cell receptor beta chains sequenced from one sample in a study of blood T cells in healthy people across ages. A J-beta primer mix and a sample-barcoded 5' primer were used in a second PCR of roughly 7 to 12 cycles. From the 5' RACE reads, TCRdb called clonotypes with MiXCR, one entry per CDR3 protein. The data contain some 1,500,000 distinct CDR3 sequences, approximately 42% of them singletons. The sample taken for sequencing was blood. The receptors come from a woman aged 18-29 years in good health.

As for this clonotype: At one of its ends the junction is not consistent with the germline gene, which may arise from a read error. The CDR3 spells CAGSEPMVSGGRTDTQYF. The CDR3 nucleotides read TGTGCCGGCAGTGAACCCATGGTGTCGGGAGGACGCACAGATACGCAGTATTTT. The chain couples TRBV7-8 to TRBJ2-3; 7 bases agree with TRBD2. The CDR3 covers 18 residues. The germline gives CDR1 SGHVS, CDR2 FQNEAQ.

J is TRBJ1-2 and V is TRBV12-3 or TRBV12-4, with D maybe TRBD1 (5 bases). The CDR3 length is 14 residues. Deletions cut 6 bases from V and 6 bases from J, with 17 bases between. The DNA for the CDR3 is TGTGCCAGCAGAAAAATGACAGCGCTAAATGGCTACACCTTC. It yields the protein CASRKMTALNGYTF.

In its sample, this clonotype was seen once. DNA of the CDR3: TGCGCCAGCAACCATGGGGCGGGGGGGAGACGATACAATGAGCAGTTCTTC. Its protein is CASNHGAGGRRYNEQFF. This chain joins TRBV4-1 and TRBJ2-1; TRBD2 matches 9 bases. The CDR3 consists of 17 residues. V lost 7 bases and J lost 4; bases outside the gene matches: 14. The germline gives CDR1 MGHRA, CDR2 YSYEKL.